This TCR beta chain came from a study of T cells in Graves' hyperthyroidism and ophthalmopathy. RNA transcripts yielded amplified TCR beta CDR3 regions. TCR CDR3 regions were first amplified by RT-PCR with HTBI primers. TCRdb re-analysed the multiplex PCR reads in MiXCR, keeping a single row per CDR3 protein. Of more than 300,000 distinct CDR3 sequences listed, approximately 18% are singletons. Each diagnosis drew on symptoms, thyroxine, TRAb, thyroid ultrasound and orbital computed tomography findings. About 10 ml fresh peripheral blood yielded the PBMCs. In its sample, this clonotype was seen many times. The CDR3 is made up of 14 amino acids. Deletions cut 7 bases from V and 1 base from J, with 10 bases between. Germline loops: CDR1 LNHNV, CDR2 YYDKDF (reference sequence).

The sequenced sample consisted of blood. This chain connects TRBV15 to TRBJ2-2; D unclear. The sequence came from a young woman with Graves' hyperthyroidism that later progressed to Graves' ophthalmopathy. CDR3: CATTRTRNTGELFF. The CDR3 DNA sequence: TGTGCCACCACTCGGACCAGGAACACCGGGGAGCTGTTTTTT.